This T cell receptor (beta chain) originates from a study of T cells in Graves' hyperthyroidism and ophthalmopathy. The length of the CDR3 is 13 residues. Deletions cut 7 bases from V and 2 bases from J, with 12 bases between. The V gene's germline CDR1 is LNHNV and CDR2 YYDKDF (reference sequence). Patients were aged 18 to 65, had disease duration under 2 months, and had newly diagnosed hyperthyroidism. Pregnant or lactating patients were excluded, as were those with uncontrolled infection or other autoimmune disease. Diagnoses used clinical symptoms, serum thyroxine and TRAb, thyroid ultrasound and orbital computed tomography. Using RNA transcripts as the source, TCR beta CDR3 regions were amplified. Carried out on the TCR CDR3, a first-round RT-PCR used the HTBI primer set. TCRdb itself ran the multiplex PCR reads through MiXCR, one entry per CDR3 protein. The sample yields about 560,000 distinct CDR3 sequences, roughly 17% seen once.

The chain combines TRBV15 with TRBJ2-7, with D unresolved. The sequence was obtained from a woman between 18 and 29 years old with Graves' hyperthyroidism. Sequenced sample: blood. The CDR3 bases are TGTGCCACCATCCAGTCGGCCCCCTACGAGCAGTACTTC. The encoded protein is CATIQSAPYEQYF.